This T cell receptor (beta chain) derives from a study of T cells in women clearing cervical HPV infection. About the study: Controls' single incident HPV16 infection cleared within 12 months without precancer.

Each participant carried one incident cervical HPV16 infection only. Clones were read by immunoSEQ multiplex PCR, and TCRdb kept only the in-frame ones, dropping some. With 35,000 to 45,000 clones in the sample, the ten largest clones hold under 8%. In the case of this clone: The read stops 3 residues short of the end of the CDR3; the missing end is completed from the germline J gene.

Germline values: CDR1 SNHLY, CDR2 FYNNEI. The CDR3 consists of 14 residues. The sample was blood buffy coat. The clonotype originates from a woman between 18 and 70 years old with a cervical HPV16 infection that either progressed to CIN3+ or cleared (not recorded which). The chain recombines TRBV2 with TRBJ2-2, with TRBD1 matching 11 bases. The CDR3 is CASSRDRGDEKLFF. The sequenced part of the CDR3 DNA is TGTGCCAGCAGTCGGGACAGGGGGGATGAAAAG.